Shown below are 7 T cell receptor beta chains from a single sample sequenced in a study of T-cell reconstitution after alpha-beta-depleted transplantation in children. Unique molecular identifiers were used to barcode this TCRbeta library. TCRdb fed the PCR reads into MiXCR, producing one record per CDR3 protein. The sample lists hundreds of thousands of distinct CDR3 sequences, 10% to 13% occurring once. The specimen comprised PBMCs from the stem cell graft donor, sampled from the stem cell graft. The source of these receptors is a human donor who donated a stem cell graft to a child with acute myeloid leukemia.

This clonotype has a handful of counts. The genes are TRBV7-2 and TRBJ2-3; D unresolved. The germline V gene has CDR1 SGHTA and CDR2 FQGNSA. The CDR3 is 15 residues long. V gave up 5 bases and J gave up 2 bases, with 14 bases separating them. DNA of the CDR3: TGTGCCAGCAGCCTCGACGGACGAACCACAGATACGCAGTATTTT. Translating it yields CASSLDGRTTDTQYF.

This clonotype appeared a few times. The V and J genes are TRBV12-5 and TRBJ2-1, with TRBD2 matching over 8 bases. Germline-derived CDR1 and CDR2 are LGHNT and FRNRAP. V lost 5 bases to trimming and J lost 8 bases; unmatched junction nucleotides: 5. There are 13 residues in the CDR3. CDR3 residues: CASGPGRAYEQFF. The CDR3 DNA sequence: TGTGCTAGTGGTCCCGGGAGGGCCTATGAGCAGTTCTTC.

This rearrangement joins TRBV20-1 to TRBJ2-5, with 7 bases that match TRBD1. Germline CDR1 DFQATT, CDR2 SNEGSKA (reference sequence). J lost 1 base, V lost 5 bases, and 4 bases had no gene match. This CDR3 is 13 amino acids long. The CDR3 nucleotides are TGCAGTGCTCTTGACAGGGCCCAAGAGACCCAGTACTTC. Amino acid sequence: CSALDRAQETQYF.

The chain carries TRBV20-1 and TRBJ2-5, with TRBD1 matching over 8 bases. Germline V gene sequence: CDR1 DFQATT, CDR2 SNEGSKA (reference sequence). Trimming took 5 bases from V and 4 from J; bases not matched to a gene: 6. CDR3 size: 13 residues. For the CDR3, the DNA is TGCAGTGCTGGCTATGGACAGGGAGAGACCCAGTACTTC. Encoded protein: CSAGYGQGETQYF.

This chain uses TRBV20-1 with TRBJ2-3, with 9 bases lining up with TRBD2. CDR1 DFQATT and CDR2 SNEGSKA come from the germline V gene (reference sequence). The CDR3 length is 16 residues. Germline trimming cut 1 base from V and 3 bases from J; bases unmatched to any gene: 8. In nucleotides, the CDR3 is TGCAGTGCTAGAGCTGGGGCGGGAGGGGCGACAGATACGCAGTATTTT. It encodes CSARAGAGGATDTQYF.

The sample holds many counts of this clonotype. The V gene is TRBV3-1, the J gene TRBJ2-5, with D maybe TRBD2 (5 bases). Germline values: CDR1 LGHDT, CDR2 YNNKEL (reference sequence). The V and J ends lost 0 bases and 9 bases respectively, with 11 bases between them. CDR3 length: 13 amino acids. For the CDR3, the DNA is TGTGCCAGCAGCCAAGATCACCCCGGGGCCCAGTACTTC. Its translation is CASSQDHPGAQYF.

This clonotype occurred a few times. The V and J genes are TRBV9 and TRBJ2-3; TRBD2 matches at 12 bases. Germline trimming cut 4 bases from V and 2 bases from J; bases unmatched to any gene: 5. The CDR3 totals 16 residues. Germline-derived CDR1 and CDR2 are SGDLS and YYNGEE. CDR3 DNA sequence: TGTGCCAGCAGCCCCCGACTAGCGGGAGCCACAGATACGCAGTATTTT. Translating it yields CASSPRLAGATDTQYF.